The source of this T cell receptor beta chain is a study of CD8 T cells in Susac syndrome. Overall study: Patients with Susac syndrome had blood drawn and were at that point therapy-naive, on corticosteroids, or on intravenous immunoglobulin alone.

RNA totalling roughly 0.45 to 1 ug underwent reverse transcription with random hexamers. Across 54 Vbeta and 13 Jbeta, immunoSEQ multiplex PCR amplified TCR beta CDR3. TCRdb processed the immunoSEQ multiplex PCR reads anew with MiXCR; each CDR3 protein has one entry. Here the sample spans 55,000 to 80,000 distinct CDR3 sequences, 93% being singletons. Trimming at V came to 0 bases and at J to 4 bases, leaving 9 bases not matched to a gene. CDR3 length: 16 amino acids. Per the germline V gene, CDR1 is GTSNPN and CDR2 is SVGIG (reference sequence). The TCR originated in a human donor with Susac syndrome. Sequenced input: CD4+ T cells from PBMCs. The rearrangement uses TRBV30 and TRBJ1-3; TRBD1 matches at 7 bases. The CDR3 sequence is CAWSVPGQPFGNTIYF. CDR3 DNA: TGTGCCTGGAGTGTACCGGGACAGCCTTTCGGAAACACCATATATTTT.